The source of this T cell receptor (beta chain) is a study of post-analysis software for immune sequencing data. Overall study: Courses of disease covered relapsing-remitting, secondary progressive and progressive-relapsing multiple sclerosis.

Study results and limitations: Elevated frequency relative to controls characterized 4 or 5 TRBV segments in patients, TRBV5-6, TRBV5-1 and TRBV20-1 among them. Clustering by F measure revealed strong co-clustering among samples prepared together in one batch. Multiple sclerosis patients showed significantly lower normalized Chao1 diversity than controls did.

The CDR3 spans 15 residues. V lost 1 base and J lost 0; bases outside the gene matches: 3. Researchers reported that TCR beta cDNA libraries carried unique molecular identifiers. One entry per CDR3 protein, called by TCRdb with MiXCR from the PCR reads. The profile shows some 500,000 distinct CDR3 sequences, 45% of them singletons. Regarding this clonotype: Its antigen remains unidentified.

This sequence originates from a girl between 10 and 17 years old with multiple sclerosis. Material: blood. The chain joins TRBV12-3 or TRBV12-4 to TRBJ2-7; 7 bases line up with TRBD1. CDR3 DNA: TGTGCCAGCAGTTTAGGACAGGGTAACTCCTACGAGCAGTACTTC. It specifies CASSLGQGNSYEQYF.